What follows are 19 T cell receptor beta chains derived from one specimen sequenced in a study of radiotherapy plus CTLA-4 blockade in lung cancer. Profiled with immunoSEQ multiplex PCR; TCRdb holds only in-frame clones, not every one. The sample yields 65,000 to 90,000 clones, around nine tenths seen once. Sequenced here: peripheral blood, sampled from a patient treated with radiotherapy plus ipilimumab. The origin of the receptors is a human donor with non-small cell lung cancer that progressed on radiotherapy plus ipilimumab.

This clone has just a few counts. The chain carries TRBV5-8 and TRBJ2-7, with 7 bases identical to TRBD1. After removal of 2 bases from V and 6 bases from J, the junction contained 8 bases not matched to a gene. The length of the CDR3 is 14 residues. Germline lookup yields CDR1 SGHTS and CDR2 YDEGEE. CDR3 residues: CASSFWTGLSEQYV. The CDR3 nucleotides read TGTGCCAGCAGCTTCTGGACAGGCTTGAGCGAGCAGTACGTC.

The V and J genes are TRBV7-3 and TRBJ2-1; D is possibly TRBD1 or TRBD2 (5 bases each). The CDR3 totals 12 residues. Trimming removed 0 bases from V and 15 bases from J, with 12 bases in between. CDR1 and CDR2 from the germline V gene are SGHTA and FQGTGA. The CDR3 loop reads CASSLTPGPPFF. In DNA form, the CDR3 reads TGTGCCAGCAGCTTAACCCCGGGGCCCCCGTTCTTC.

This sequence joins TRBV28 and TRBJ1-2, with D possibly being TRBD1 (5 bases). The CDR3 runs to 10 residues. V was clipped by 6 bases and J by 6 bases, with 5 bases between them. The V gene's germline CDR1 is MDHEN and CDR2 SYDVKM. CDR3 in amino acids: CASRGHGYTF. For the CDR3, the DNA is TGTGCCAGCAGGGGGCATGGCTACACCTTC.

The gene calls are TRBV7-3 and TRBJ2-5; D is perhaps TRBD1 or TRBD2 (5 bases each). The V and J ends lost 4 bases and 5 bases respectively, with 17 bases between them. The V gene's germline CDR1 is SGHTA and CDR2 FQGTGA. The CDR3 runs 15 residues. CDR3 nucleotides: TGTGCCAGCAGCTCGTCGGGGACCTTCGGGGAGACCCAGTACTTC. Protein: CASSSSGTFGETQYF.

The chain's CDR3 is CASSYGSSQPQHF. CDR3 DNA: TGTGCCAGCAGTTATGGGTCCAGTCAGCCCCAGCATTTT. The V and J genes are TRBV6-5 and TRBJ1-5, with D unclear. This CDR3 is built from 13 residues. CDR1 is MNHEY and CDR2 is SVGAGI in the germline V gene. With 3 bases removed from V and 6 bases from J, the gap between germline ends came to 9 bases.

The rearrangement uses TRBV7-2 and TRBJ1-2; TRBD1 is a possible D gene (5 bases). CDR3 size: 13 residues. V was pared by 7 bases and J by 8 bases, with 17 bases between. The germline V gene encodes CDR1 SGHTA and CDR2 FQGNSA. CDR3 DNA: TGTGCCAGCACAAACGGGCTGACAGACGGCTACACCTTC. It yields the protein CASTNGLTDGYTF.

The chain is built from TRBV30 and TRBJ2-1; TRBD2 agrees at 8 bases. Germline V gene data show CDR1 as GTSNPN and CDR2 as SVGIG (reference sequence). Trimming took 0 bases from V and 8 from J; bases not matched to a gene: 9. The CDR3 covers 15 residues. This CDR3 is CAWSVTGGPGDEQFF. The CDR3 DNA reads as TGTGCCTGGAGTGTTACGGGAGGGCCGGGCGATGAGCAGTTCTTC.

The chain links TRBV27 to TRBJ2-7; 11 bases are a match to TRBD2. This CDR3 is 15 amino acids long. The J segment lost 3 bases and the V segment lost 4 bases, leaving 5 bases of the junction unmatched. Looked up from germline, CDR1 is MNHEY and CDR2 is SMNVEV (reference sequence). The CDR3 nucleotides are TGTGCCAGCAGTTCCCGCCTAGCGGGAGGCTACGAGCAGTACTTC. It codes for CASSSRLAGGYEQYF.

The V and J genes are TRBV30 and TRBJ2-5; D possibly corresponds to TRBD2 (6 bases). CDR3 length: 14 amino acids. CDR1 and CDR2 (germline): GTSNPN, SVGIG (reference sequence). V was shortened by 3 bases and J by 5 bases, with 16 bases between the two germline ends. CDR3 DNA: TGTGCCTGGAGGACTCAGGGTGCGGGGGAGACCCAGTACTTC. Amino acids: CAWRTQGAGETQYF.

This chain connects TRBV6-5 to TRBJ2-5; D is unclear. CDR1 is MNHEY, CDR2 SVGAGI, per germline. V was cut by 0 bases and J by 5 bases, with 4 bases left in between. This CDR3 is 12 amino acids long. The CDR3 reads CASSYSTETQYF. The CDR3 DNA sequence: TGTGCCAGCAGTTACTCGACGGAGACCCAGTACTTC.

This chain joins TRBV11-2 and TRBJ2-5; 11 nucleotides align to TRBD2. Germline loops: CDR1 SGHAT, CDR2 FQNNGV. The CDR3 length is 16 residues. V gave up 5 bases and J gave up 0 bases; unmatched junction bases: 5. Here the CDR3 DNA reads TGTGCCAGCAGCCCCGGGACTAGCGGATACCAAGAGACCCAGTACTTC. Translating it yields CASSPGTSGYQETQYF.

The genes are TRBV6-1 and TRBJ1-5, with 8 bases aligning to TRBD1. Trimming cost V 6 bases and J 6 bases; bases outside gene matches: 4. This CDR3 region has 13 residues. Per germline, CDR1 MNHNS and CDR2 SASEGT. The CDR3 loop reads CASSSRGLQPQHF. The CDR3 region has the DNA TGTGCCAGCAGCTCCAGGGGGCTTCAGCCCCAGCATTTT.

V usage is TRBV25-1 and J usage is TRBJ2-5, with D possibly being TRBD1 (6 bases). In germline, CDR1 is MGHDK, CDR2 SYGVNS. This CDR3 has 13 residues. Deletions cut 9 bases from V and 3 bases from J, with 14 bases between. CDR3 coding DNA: TGTGCCAGTGGGGAGACAGGTGAAGAGACCCAGTACTTC. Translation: CASGETGEETQYF. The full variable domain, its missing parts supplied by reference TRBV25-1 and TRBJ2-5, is EADIYQTPRYLVIGTGKKITLECSQTMGHDKMYWYQQDPGMELHLIHYSYGVNSTEKGDLSSESTVSRIRTEHFPLTLESARPSHTSQYLCASGETGEETQYFGPGTRLLVL.

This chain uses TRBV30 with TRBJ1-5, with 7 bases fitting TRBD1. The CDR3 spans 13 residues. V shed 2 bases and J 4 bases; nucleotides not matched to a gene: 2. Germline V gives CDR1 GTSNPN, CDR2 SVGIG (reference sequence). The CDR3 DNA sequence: TGTGCCTGGAGTAGACAGGGAAATCAGCCCCAGCATTTT. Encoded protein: CAWSRQGNQPQHF.

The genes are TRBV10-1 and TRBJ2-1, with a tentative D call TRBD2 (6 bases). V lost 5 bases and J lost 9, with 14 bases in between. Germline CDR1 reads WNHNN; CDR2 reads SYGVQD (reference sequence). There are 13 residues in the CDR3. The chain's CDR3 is CASSLAAQTEQFF. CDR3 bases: TGCGCCAGCAGTTTAGCGGCCCAGACTGAGCAGTTCTTC.

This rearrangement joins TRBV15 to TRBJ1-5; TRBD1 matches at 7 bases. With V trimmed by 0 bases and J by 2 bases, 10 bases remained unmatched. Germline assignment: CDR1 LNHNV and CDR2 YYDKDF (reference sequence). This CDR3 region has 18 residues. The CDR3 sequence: CATSRDSNTGEGNQPQHF. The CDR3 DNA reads TGTGCCACCAGCAGAGATAGTAATACAGGGGAGGGCAATCAGCCCCAGCATTTT.

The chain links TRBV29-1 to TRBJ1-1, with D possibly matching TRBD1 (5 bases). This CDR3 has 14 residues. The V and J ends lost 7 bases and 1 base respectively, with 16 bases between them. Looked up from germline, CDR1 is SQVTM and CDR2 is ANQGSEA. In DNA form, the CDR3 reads TGCAGCGCTATGAACAGGATTGGGAACACTGAAGCTTTCTTT. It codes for CSAMNRIGNTEAFF.

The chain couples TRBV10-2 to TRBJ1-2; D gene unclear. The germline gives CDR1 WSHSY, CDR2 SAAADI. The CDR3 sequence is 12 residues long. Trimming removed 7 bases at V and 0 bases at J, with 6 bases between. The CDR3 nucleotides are TGCGCCAGCAAACCCCCTAACTATGGCTACACCTTC. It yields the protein CASKPPNYGYTF.

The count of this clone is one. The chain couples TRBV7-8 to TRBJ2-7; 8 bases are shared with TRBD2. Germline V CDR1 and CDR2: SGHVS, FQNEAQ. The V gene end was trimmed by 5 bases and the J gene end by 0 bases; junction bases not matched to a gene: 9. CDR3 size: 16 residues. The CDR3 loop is CASSPKRGTDSYEQYF. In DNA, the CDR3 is TGTGCCAGCAGCCCGAAGCGGGGGACTGACTCCTACGAGCAGTACTTC.